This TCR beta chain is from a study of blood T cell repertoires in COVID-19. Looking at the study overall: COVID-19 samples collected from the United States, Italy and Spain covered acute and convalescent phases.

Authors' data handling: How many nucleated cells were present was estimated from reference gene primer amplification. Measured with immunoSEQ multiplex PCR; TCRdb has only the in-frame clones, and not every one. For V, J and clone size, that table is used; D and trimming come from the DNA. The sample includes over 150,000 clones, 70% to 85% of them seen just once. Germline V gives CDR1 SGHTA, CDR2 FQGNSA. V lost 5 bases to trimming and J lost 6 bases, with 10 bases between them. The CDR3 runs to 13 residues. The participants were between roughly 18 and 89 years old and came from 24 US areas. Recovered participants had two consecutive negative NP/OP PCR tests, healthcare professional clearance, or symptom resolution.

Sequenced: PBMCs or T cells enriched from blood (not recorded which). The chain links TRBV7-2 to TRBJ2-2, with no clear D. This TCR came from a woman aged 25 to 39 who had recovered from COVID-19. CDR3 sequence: CASSAIMAGELFF. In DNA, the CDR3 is TGTGCCAGCAGCGCGATTATGGCCGGGGAGCTGTTTTTT. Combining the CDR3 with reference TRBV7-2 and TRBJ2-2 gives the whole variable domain GAGVSQSPSNKVTEKGKDVELRCDPISGHTALYWYRQSLGQGLEFLIYFQGNSAPDKSGLPSDRFSAERTGGSVSTLTIQRTQQEDSAVYLCASSAIMAGELFFGEGSRLTVL.